This T cell receptor beta chain was retrieved from a study of T cells of healthy individuals. Each CDR3 protein is one row after TCRdb ran MiXCR on the 5' RACE reads. The sample has more than 85,000 distinct CDR3 sequences; approximately 16% are singletons. With 6 bases clipped from V and 1 base from J, the junction kept 7 bases outside the gene matches. CDR3 size: 16 residues. The germline V gene has CDR1 SGHVS and CDR2 FQNEAQ. The source of this sequence is a human donor in good health. V is TRBV7-8 and J is TRBJ2-1, with 9 bases aligning to TRBD2. Here the CDR3 reads CASRPRAGGSYNEQFF. The DNA of the CDR3 is TGTGCCAGCAGACCCAGAGCGGGAGGTTCCTACAATGAGCAGTTCTTC.